These T cell receptor beta chains were read from a single sample in a study of control samples from healthy donors and cancer patients. Sequencing used immunoSEQ multiplex PCR; TCRdb keeps in-frame clones, though not all of them. Of 350,000 to 450,000 clones in the sample, around 90% were seen once. The specimen was PBMCs. These receptors came from a man aged 35 to 55 with head and neck cancer. Both conserved end residues are part of each CDR3. Fields, in order: D gene, clone size, V gene, J gene, CDR3 protein, CDR3 DNA. A D gene is named only where the DNA matches it firmly. Where a row states a size, it is once, few, many or the class of an expanded clone; other rows omit it.

TRBD2,-,TRBV7-2,TRBJ2-6,CASSVLAGTSGANVLTF,TGTGCCAGCAGCGTCTTAGCGGGCACCTCTGGGGCCAACGTCCTGACTTTC
-,once,TRBV4-3,TRBJ2-6,CASSQVGALPGANVLTF,TGCGCCAGCAGCCAAGTCGGGGCCCTACCTGGGGCCAACGTCCTGACTTTC
TRBD1,few,TRBV2,TRBJ1-5,CASSQDRGYQPQHF,TGTGCCAGCAGTCAGGACAGGGGGTATCAGCCCCAGCATTTT
TRBD2,once,TRBV4-2,TRBJ2-7,CASSQFSYPRESYEQYF,TGTGCCAGCAGCCAATTTTCTTATCCGCGGGAGTCCTACGAGCAGTACTTC
TRBD1,-,TRBV30,TRBJ2-5,CAWSGDRVAQETQYF,TGTGCCTGGAGCGGGGACAGGGTGGCCCAAGAGACCCAGTACTTC
-,-,TRBV29-1,TRBJ1-4,CSVGVATNEKLFF,TGCAGCGTGGGAGTCGCAACTAATGAAAAACTGTTTTTT
-,-,TRBV6-6,TRBJ1-2,CASGGNRNTF,TGTGCCAGCGGAGGGAATCGAAACACCTTC
TRBD1,-,TRBV7-3,TRBJ2-1,CASSRAGTGVSSYNEQFF,TGTGCCAGCAGCCGTGCAGGGACAGGGGTAAGCTCCTACAATGAGCAGTTCTTC
-,once,TRBV6-5,TRBJ2-7,CASSTRLGAYEQYF,TGTGCCAGCAGCACCCGACTCGGTGCCTACGAGCAGTACTTC
-,-,TRBV7-9,TRBJ1-3,CASSLEAGNTIYF,TGTGCCAGCAGCTTAGAGGCTGGAAACACCATATATTTT
TRBD1,-,TRBV3-1/TRBV3-2,TRBJ1-3,CASSLYLPGQGFGNTIYF,TGTGCCAGCAGCCTATATCTACCGGGACAGGGGTTTGGAAACACCATATATTTT
TRBD2,-,TRBV4-3,TRBJ2-7,CASSQERLAGLTYEQYF,TGCGCCAGCAGCCAAGAACGACTAGCGGGGTTAACCTACGAGCAGTACTTC
-,-,TRBV25-1,TRBJ2-3,CASSEYTGSADTQYF,TGTGCCAGCAGTGAATATACGGGATCCGCAGATACGCAGTATTTT